A single sample is the source of the 9 T cell receptor beta chains below, sequenced in a study of monozygotic twins with cystic fibrosis. Clones were read by immunoSEQ multiplex PCR, and TCRdb kept only the in-frame ones, dropping some. The sample includes some 10,000 clones, 85% of them seen just once. Sequenced: blood. All receptors derive from a man aged 18 to 29 with cystic fibrosis.

The J gene is TRBJ1-2, the V gene TRBV2; TRBD1 might be the D (6 bases). Trimming removed 6 bases from V and 5 bases from J, with 10 bases in between. The CDR3 contains 12 residues. CDR1 is SNHLY, CDR2 FYNNEI, per germline. CDR3 amino acids: CASRGTGYGYTF. The CDR3 nucleotides are TGTGCCAGCAGGGGAACAGGGTATGGCTACACCTTC.

This chain connects TRBV28 to TRBJ2-5; D is uncertain. The CDR3 loop spans 12 amino acids. CDR1 is MDHEN, CDR2 SYDVKM, per germline. Trimming took off 4 bases at V and 5 bases at J, with 8 bases between the two ends. CDR3 coding DNA: TGTGCCAGCAGTTACGGCGCTGAGACCCAGTACTTC. This translates into CASSYGAETQYF.

V usage is TRBV19 and J usage is TRBJ1-1; 9 positions match TRBD1. Germline values: CDR1 LNHDA, CDR2 SQIVND (reference sequence). V shed 4 bases, J shed 3 bases, and the junction held 6 bases outside the gene matches. This CDR3 is built from 15 residues. The CDR3 here is CASSTHRGLDTEAFF. The CDR3 bases are TGTGCCAGTAGTACCCACAGGGGGCTAGACACTGAAGCTTTCTTT.

V usage is TRBV2 and J usage is TRBJ1-1; D possibly corresponds to TRBD1 (6 bases). V lost 6 bases to trimming and J lost 11 bases, with 16 bases between them. The CDR3 is 12 residues long. The germline V gene encodes CDR1 SNHLY and CDR2 FYNNEI. CDR3 sequence reads: CASRETGVRAFF. The DNA for the CDR3 is TGTGCCAGCAGGGAGACAGGAGTCAGGGCTTTCTTT.

This chain links TRBV27 with TRBJ2-7; 8 nucleotides line up with TRBD2. The ends lost 4 bases at V and 4 bases at J; junction bases unmatched: 18. Germline V lookup: CDR1 MNHEY, CDR2 SMNVEV (reference sequence). The CDR3 sequence is 18 residues long. The CDR3 DNA follows: TGTGCCAGCAGTTCCCGTGCCCCTTTGCGGGAGGTAGGTTACGAGCAGTACTTC. It encodes CASSSRAPLREVGYEQYF.

The CDR3: CASSLEGQGSYEQYF. Here the CDR3 DNA reads TGTGCCAGCAGCCTAGAGGGACAGGGGTCCTACGAGCAGTACTTC. The chain uses TRBV13 and TRBJ2-7, with 10 bases that match TRBD1. CDR3 size: 15 residues. V lost 5 bases and J lost 1; bases outside the gene matches: 5. Germline V gene sequence: CDR1 PRHDT, CDR2 FYEKMQ (reference sequence).

The chain couples TRBV6-5 to TRBJ2-3, with D unresolved. Trimming took off 4 bases at V and 2 bases at J, with 7 bases between the two ends. Per germline, CDR1 MNHEY and CDR2 SVGAGI. This CDR3 has 13 amino acids. The CDR3 here is CASSFSPTDTQYF. The CDR3 DNA reads TGTGCCAGCAGTTTCAGTCCCACAGATACGCAGTATTTT.

This clone was seen a single time. The chain is built from TRBV10-3 and TRBJ1-1, with D maybe TRBD1 (5 bases). The CDR3 loop spans 13 amino acids. The V gene's germline CDR1 is ENHRY and CDR2 SYGVKD. V dropped 7 bases and J dropped 4 bases, with 13 bases sitting between them. The CDR3 reads CAITGGVLTEAFF. In DNA, the CDR3 is TGTGCCATCACTGGGGGGGTGCTCACTGAAGCTTTCTTT.

The V gene is TRBV12-5, the J gene TRBJ2-1; TRBD1 might be the D (5 bases). This CDR3 is 13 amino acids long. Germline CDR1 is LGHNT and CDR2 is FRNRAP. V shed 2 bases and J shed 5 bases, with 7 bases lying between them. The CDR3 sequence is CASGLLQDNEQFF. The CDR3 DNA is TGTGCTAGTGGTTTGCTACAGGACAATGAGCAGTTCTTC.